This T cell receptor beta chain was documented in a study of blood T cell repertoires in COVID-19. Study-wide background: The origin of the acute and convalescent COVID-19 samples was the United States, Italy and Spain.

Germline trimming cut 3 bases from V and 3 bases from J; bases unmatched to any gene: 8. This CDR3 spans 16 amino acids. Germline V gene sequence: CDR1 MDHEN, CDR2 SYDVKM. Clones were sequenced by immunoSEQ multiplex PCR, and TCRdb holds only the in-frame ones, with some missing. The sample contains about 55,000 clones, around 83% of which appear only once. This clone was observed once. Material for sequencing was peripheral blood. The receptor was derived from a woman aged 60-75 years with acute or convalescent COVID-19. The chain carries TRBV28 and TRBJ1-2; 9 positions match TRBD1. In DNA form, the CDR3 reads TGTGCCAGCAGTTTTCTCGGGACAGGGTTCGACTATGGCTACACCTTC. This encodes CASSFLGTGFDYGYTF.